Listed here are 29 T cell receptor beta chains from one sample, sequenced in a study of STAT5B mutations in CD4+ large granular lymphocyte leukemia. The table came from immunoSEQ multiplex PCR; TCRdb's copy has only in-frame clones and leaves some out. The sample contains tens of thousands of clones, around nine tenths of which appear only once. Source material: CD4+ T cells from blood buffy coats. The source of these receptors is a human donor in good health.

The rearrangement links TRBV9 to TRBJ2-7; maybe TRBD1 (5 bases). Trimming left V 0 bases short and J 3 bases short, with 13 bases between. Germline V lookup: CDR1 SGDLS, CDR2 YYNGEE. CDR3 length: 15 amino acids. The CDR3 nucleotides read TGTGCCAGCAGCGTAGGGGTGGGGCAGGACTACGAGCAGTACTTC. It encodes CASSVGVGQDYEQYF. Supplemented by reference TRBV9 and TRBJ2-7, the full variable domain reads DSGVTQTPKHLITATGQRVTLRCSPRSGDLSVYWYQQSLDQGLQFLIQYYNGEERAKGNILERFSAQQFPDLHSELNLSSLELGDSALYFCASSVGVGQDYEQYFGPGTRLTVT.

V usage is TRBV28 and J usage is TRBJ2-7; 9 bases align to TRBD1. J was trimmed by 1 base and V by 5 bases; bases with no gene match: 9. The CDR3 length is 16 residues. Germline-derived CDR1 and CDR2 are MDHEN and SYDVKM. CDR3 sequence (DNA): TGTGCCAGCAGTCCTACAGGGGGCACATTTTCCTACGAGCAGTACTTC. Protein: CASSPTGGTFSYEQYF.

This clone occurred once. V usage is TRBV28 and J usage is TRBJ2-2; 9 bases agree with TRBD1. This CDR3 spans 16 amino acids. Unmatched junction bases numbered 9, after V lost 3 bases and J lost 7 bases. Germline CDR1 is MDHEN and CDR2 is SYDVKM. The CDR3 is CASSFVTGGILGELFF. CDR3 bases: TGTGCCAGCAGTTTCGTGACAGGGGGTATACTCGGGGAGCTGTTTTTT.

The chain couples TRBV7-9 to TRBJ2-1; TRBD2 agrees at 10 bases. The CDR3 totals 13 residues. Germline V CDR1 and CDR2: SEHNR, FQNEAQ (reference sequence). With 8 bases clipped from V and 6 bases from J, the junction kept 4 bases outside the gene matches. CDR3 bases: TGTGCCAGCCTACTAGCGGGGTCCAATGAGCAGTTCTTC. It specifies CASLLAGSNEQFF.

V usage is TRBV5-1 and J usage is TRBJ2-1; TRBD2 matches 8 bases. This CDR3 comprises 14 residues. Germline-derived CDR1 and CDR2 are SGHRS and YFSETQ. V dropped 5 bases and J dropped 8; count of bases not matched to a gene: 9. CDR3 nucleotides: TGCGCCAGCAGGCAGGTGACGGGGGGGGATGAGCAGTTCTTC. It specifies CASRQVTGGDEQFF.

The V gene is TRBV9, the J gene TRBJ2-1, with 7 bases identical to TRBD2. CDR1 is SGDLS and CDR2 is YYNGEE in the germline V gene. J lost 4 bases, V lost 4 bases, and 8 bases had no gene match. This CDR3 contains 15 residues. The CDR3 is CASSSRDYLYNEQFF. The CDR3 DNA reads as TGTGCCAGCAGCTCCCGGGACTACCTTTACAATGAGCAGTTCTTC.

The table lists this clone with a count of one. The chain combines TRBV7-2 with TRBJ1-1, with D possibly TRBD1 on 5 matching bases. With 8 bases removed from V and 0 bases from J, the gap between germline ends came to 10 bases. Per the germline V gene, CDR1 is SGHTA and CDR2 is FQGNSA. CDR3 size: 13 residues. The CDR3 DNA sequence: TGTGCCAGCCGAGAGGACATGAACACTGAAGCTTTCTTT. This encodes CASREDMNTEAFF.

The CDR3 reads CASSLIPRDRGYEQYF. The CDR3 coding sequence is TGTGCCAGCAGCTTAATCCCTCGGGACAGGGGGTACGAGCAGTACTTC. The chain uses TRBV7-3 and TRBJ2-7; the match to TRBD1 covers 11 bases. CDR1 is SGHTA, CDR2 FQGTGA, per germline. The ends lost 1 base at V and 4 bases at J; junction bases unmatched: 6. CDR3 size: 16 residues.

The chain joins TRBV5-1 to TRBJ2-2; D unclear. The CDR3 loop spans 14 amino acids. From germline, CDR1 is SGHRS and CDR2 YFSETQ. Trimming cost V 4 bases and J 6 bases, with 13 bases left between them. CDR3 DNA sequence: TGCGCCAGCAGCCCACGGACCCAGCCCGGGGAGCTGTTTTTT. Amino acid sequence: CASSPRTQPGELFF.

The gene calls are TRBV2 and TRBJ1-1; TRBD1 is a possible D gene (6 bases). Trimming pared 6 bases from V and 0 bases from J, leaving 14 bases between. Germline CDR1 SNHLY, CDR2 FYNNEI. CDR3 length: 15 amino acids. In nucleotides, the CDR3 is TGTGCCAGCAGCCCCCAGGGGCATATGAACACTGAAGCTTTCTTT. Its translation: CASSPQGHMNTEAFF.

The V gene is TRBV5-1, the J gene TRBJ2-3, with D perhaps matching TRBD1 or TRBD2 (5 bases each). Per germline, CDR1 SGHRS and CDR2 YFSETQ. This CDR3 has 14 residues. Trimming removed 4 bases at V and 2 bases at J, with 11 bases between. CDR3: CASSAEGYTDTQYF. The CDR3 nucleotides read TGCGCCAGCAGCGCCGAGGGGTACACAGATACGCAGTATTTT.

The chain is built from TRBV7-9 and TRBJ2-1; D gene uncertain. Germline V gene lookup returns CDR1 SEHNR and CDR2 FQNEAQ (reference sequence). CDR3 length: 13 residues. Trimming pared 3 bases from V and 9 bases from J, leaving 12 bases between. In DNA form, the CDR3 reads TGTGCCAGCAGCTTGGATAGCCTCTCTGAGCAGTTCTTC. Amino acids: CASSLDSLSEQFF. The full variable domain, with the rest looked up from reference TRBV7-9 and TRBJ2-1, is DTGVSQNPRHKITKRGQNVTFRCDPISEHNRLYWYRQTLGQGPEFLTYFQNEAQLEKSRLLSDRFSAERPKGSFSTLEIQRTEQGDSAMYLCASSLDSLSEQFFGPGTRLTVL.

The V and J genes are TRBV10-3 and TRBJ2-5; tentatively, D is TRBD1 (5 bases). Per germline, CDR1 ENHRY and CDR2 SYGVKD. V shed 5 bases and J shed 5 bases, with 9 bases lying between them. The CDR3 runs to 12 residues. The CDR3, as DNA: TGTGCCATCAGTCCCAAGGGGGAGACCCAGTACTTC. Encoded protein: CAISPKGETQYF.

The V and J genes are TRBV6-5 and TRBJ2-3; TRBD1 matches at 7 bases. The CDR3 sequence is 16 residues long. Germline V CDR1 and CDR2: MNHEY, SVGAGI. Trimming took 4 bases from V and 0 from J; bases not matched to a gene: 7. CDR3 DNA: TGTGCCAGCAGTTTGGGTCAGGGGGTGAGCACAGATACGCAGTATTTT. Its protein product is CASSLGQGVSTDTQYF.

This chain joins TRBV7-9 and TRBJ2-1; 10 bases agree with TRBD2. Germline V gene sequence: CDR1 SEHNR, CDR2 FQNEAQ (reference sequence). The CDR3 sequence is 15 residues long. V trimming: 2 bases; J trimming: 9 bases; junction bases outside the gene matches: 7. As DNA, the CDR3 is TGTGCCAGCAGCTTAACGATACTAGCGGGAACTGAGCAGTTCTTC. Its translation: CASSLTILAGTEQFF.

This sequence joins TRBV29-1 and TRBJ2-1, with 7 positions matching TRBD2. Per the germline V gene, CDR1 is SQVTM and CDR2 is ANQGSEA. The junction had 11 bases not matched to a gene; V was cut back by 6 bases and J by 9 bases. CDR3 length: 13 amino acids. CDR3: CSVDKTSPPEQFF. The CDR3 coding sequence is TGCAGCGTCGACAAGACTAGCCCACCTGAGCAGTTCTTC.

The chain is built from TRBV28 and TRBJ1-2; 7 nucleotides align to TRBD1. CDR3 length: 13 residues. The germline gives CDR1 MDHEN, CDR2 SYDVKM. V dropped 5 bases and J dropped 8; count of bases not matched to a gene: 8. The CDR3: CASSPQGGRGYTF. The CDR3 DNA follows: TGTGCCAGCAGTCCGCAGGGGGGTCGGGGCTACACCTTC.

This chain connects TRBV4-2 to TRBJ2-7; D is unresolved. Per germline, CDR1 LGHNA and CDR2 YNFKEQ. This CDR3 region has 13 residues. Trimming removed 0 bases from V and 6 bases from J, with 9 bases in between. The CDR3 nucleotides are TGTGCCAGCAGCCAAGAGGAGAGGCTCGAGCAGTACTTC. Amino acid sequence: CASSQEERLEQYF.

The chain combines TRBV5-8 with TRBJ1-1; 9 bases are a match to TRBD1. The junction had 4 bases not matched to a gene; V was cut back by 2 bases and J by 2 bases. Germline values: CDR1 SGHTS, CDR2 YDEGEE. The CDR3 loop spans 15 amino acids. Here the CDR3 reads CASSLPGQGNTEAFF. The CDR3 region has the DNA TGTGCCAGCAGCTTACCGGGACAGGGAAACACTGAAGCTTTCTTT. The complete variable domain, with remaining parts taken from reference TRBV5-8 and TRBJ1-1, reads EAGVTQSPTHLIKTRGQQATLRCSPISGHTSVYWYQQALGLGLQFLLWYDEGEERNRGNFPPRFSGRQFPNYSSELNVNALELEDSALYLCASSLPGQGNTEAFFGQGTRLTVV.

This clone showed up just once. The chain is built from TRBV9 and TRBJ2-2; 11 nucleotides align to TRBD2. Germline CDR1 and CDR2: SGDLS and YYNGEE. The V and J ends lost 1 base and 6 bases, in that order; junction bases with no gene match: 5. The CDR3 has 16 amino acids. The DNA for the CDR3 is TGTGCCAGCAGCGTATCGACTAGCGGGATTCCCGGGGAGCTGTTTTTT. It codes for CASSVSTSGIPGELFF.

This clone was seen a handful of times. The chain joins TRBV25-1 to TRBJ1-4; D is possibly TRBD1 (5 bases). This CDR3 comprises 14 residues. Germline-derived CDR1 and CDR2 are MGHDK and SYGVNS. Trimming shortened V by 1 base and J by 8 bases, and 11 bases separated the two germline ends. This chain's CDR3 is CASSELGTQEKLFF. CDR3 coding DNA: TGTGCCAGCAGTGAATTGGGGACTCAGGAAAAACTGTTTTTT. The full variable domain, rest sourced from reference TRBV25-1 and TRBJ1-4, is EADIYQTPRYLVIGTGKKITLECSQTMGHDKMYWYQQDPGMELHLIHYSYGVNSTEKGDLSSESTVSRIRTEHFPLTLESARPSHTSQYLCASSELGTQEKLFFGSGTQLSVL.

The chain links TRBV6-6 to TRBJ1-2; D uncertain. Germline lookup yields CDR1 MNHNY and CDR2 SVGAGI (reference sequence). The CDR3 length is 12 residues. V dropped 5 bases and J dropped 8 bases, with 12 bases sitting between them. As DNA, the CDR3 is TGTGCCAGCAGTCCCAGATTCGGGGGCTACACCTTC. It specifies CASSPRFGGYTF.

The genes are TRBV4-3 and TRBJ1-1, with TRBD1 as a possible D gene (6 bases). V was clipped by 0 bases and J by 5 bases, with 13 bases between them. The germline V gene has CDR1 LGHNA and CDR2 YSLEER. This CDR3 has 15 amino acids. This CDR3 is CASSQDVQGRTEAFF. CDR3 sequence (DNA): TGCGCCAGCAGCCAAGATGTCCAGGGGAGAACTGAAGCTTTCTTT.

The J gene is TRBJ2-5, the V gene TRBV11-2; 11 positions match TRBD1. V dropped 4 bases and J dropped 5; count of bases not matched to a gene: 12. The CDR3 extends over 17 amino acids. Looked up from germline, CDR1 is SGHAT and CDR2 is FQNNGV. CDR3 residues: CASSYRWTGGVFETQYF. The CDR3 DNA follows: TGTGCCAGCAGCTACCGATGGACAGGGGGCGTTTTTGAGACCCAGTACTTC.

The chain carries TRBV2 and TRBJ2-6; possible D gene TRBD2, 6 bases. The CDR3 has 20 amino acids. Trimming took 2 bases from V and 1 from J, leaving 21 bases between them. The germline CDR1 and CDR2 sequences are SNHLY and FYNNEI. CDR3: CASSEPLGRSGLSGANVLTF. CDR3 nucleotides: TGTGCCAGCAGTGAACCGTTGGGGAGGTCAGGGTTGTCTGGGGCCAACGTCCTGACTTTC.

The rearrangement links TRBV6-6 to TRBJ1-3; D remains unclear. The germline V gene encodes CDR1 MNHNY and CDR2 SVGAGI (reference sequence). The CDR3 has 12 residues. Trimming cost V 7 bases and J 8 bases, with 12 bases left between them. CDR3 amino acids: CASNGPRDTIYF. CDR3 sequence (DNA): TGTGCCAGCAACGGACCGAGGGACACCATATATTTT.

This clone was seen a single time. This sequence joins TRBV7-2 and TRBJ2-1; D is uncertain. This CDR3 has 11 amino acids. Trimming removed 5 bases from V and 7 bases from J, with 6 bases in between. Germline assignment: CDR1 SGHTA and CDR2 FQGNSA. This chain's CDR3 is CASSALNEQFF. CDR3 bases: TGTGCCAGCAGCGCCTTAAATGAGCAGTTCTTC.

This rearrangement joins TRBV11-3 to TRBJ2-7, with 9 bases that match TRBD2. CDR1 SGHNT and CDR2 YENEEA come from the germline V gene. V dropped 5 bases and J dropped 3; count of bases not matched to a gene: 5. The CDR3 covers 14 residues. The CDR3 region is CASSRGGGDYEQYF. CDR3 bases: TGTGCCAGCAGCCGGGGCGGGGGGGACTACGAGCAGTACTTC.

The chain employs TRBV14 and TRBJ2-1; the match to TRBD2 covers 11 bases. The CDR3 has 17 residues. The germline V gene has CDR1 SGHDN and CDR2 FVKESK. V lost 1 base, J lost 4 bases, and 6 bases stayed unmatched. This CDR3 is CASSQGSGRAPYNEQFF. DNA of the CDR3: TGTGCCAGCAGCCAAGGTAGCGGGAGGGCCCCGTACAATGAGCAGTTCTTC.